The clone carrying this T cell receptor (beta chain) was seen only a few times. The data stem from a study of T cells in localized non-small cell lung cancer. V lost 4 bases to trimming and J lost 3 bases; unmatched junction nucleotides: 6. Germline V CDR1 and CDR2: MNHGY, SAAAGT. CDR3 length equals 16 residues. Some clones are missing from TCRdb's copy, which holds only in-frame ones; the method was immunoSEQ multiplex PCR. The sample has 4,400 or so clones, about 31% seen once; the top ten hold over 9%. The chain couples TRBV6-8 to TRBJ1-1, with 12 bases matching TRBD1. The source was lung tumor tissue, collected before any cancer treatment. The TCR was taken from a male donor older than 55 with stage III lung adenocarcinoma. CDR3 amino acids: CASSSTGTGGDTEAFF. The CDR3 bases are TGTGCCAGCAGTTCCACCGGGACAGGGGGCGACACTGAAGCTTTCTTT.